The TCR beta chain under discussion was sequenced for a study of blood T cell repertoires in COVID-19. Study background: Donors of Cohort 3 who recovered were those that had two negative PCRs, clearance, or symptom resolution. The United States, Italy and Spain provided the acute and convalescent COVID-19 samples. PBMCs, B-cell-depleted T cells, or T cells were the source of the cDNA or gDNA that made up the material.

This CDR3 has 15 residues. V dropped 1 base and J dropped 2; count of bases not matched to a gene: 5. Germline V CDR1 and CDR2: LNHNV, YYDKDF (reference sequence). Some clones are missing from TCRdb's copy, which holds only in-frame ones; the method was immunoSEQ multiplex PCR. The sample carries 400,000 or so clones, about 89% recorded once. The sequenced material came from PBMCs or T cells enriched from blood (not recorded which). This clonotype was obtained from a man aged 35-49 years in a cohort exposed to, infected with or recovered from COVID-19 (not recorded which). The chain combines TRBV15 with TRBJ2-7; the match to TRBD2 covers 7 bases. In DNA form, the CDR3 reads TGTGCCACCAGCAGAGGAGTGGGGGGGGCCTACGAGCAGTACTTC. Translated, it gives CATSRGVGGAYEQYF.